This T cell receptor (beta chain) was identified during a study of T cell repertoires in cytomegalovirus infection. This clonotype turned up a few times. Antigen unknown. MiXCR, applied by TCRdb to the reads, yields one record per CDR3 protein. The repertoire holds almost 90,000 distinct CDR3 sequences, with about 29% as singletons. This clonotype was obtained from a human donor in good health (CMV status not recorded). Some clones in this sample may be carry-over from other donors' samples. The material sequenced was CD8+ T cells from cultured PBMCs, taken from culture after CMV antigen stimulation.

CDR3 sequence (DNA): TGTGCCAGCAGCTTCGGGACAGGGCCCTCCTACGAGCAGTACTTC. Encoded protein: CASSFGTGPSYEQYF. The J gene is TRBJ2-7, the V gene TRBV28; TRBD1 matches 9 bases. The CDR3 totals 15 residues. Trimming at V came to 6 bases and at J to 0 bases, leaving 6 bases not matched to a gene. The germline V gene has CDR1 MDHEN and CDR2 SYDVKM.